This TCR beta chain was obtained from a study of CD8+ T cells in alopecia areata. This clone was seen more than once but under ten times. Its antigen is unknown. The treatment denotes: oral pan-JAK inhibitor, 5-10 mg twice daily. Following extraction, RNA underwent reverse transcription to cDNA, which served as the sequencing template. Produced via immunoSEQ multiplex PCR; TCRdb's table is partial and in-frame only. In the table there are 150,000 to 200,000 clones, around three fifths of which are singletons. Findings and limits, study-wide: Many expanded lesional clones persisted in scalp and blood during tofacitinib.

V shed 6 bases and J shed 1 base, with 15 bases lying between them. Per the germline V gene, CDR1 is LNHDA and CDR2 is SQIVND (reference sequence). The CDR3 sequence is 15 residues long. The chain is built from TRBV19 and TRBJ1-1; tentatively, D is TRBD1 (6 bases). The sample consisted of CD4+ T cells sorted from blood, taken between weeks 49 and 50, from a patient treated with tofacitinib. The sequence came from a human donor with alopecia areata. CDR3: CASRKRTVENTEAFF. The CDR3 DNA follows: TGTGCCAGTAGAAAGCGGACAGTGGAGAACACTGAAGCTTTCTTT.